This section outlines one T cell receptor beta chain sequence together with its context. The sample comes from a study of blood T cell repertoires in COVID-19. Study background: T cells, B-cell-depleted T cells, or PBMCs provided the cDNA or gDNA that served as material.

The trim removed 4 bases at V and 8 bases at J, leaving 9 bases unmatched. The CDR3 runs 15 residues. CDR1 and CDR2 (germline): SGHDT, YYEEEE. Per the study methods: Amplification of reference gene primers provided the estimated nucleated cell counts. Some clones are missing from TCRdb's copy, which holds only in-frame ones; the method was immunoSEQ multiplex PCR. The D gene and trimming were derived from the DNA, and the V and J assignments and clone size from that table. The repertoire holds fewer than 60,000 clones, with approximately 80% as singletons. The chain joins TRBV5-6 to TRBJ1-4; 9 bases match TRBD1. The sequence was obtained from a man between 60 and 75 years old with acute or convalescent COVID-19. The sequenced material came from peripheral blood. The CDR3 DNA sequence: TGTGCCAGCAGCAAGATGGACAGGGGAGGAGAAAAACTGTTTTTT. Translation: CASSKMDRGGEKLFF.